The rows below give T cell receptor beta chains drawn from one sample of a study of identical twins. TCRdb independently ran MiXCR on the 5' RACE reads; one entry per CDR3 protein. The top ten clones hold about 1.5% of a sample with nearly 650,000 distinct CDR3 sequences, under 8.5% of them seen once. The same sample was also studied in work on yellow fever vaccine responses in identical twins.

Sequences were obtained from PBMCs. These receptors came from a woman younger than 35 in good health. CDR3s include the opening cysteine and the closing phenylalanine or tryptophan. Fields, in order: V gene, J gene, D gene, clone size, CDR3 DNA, CDR3 protein. A D gene is named only where the DNA matches it firmly. A row's size may be missing; if present it is once, few, many or a size class.

>TRBV6-5|TRBJ1-1|TRBD1|.
TGTGCCAGCAGTTGGACAGGGCTGACTGAAGCTTTCTTT
CASSWTGLTEAFF
>TRBV15|TRBJ1-2|TRBD1|many
TGTGCCACCAGCAGCTACAGGGGAGAGTATGGCTACACCTTC
CATSSYRGEYGYTF
>TRBV4-1|TRBJ2-7|.|few
TGCGCCAGCAGCCAAGGCGTCCTGAGCCAGGCTGGCTACGAGCAGTACTTC
CASSQGVLSQAGYEQYF
>TRBV7-9|TRBJ1-2|TRBD1|few
TGTGCCAGCAGCCCCACCTCGGGACAGGGTAATGGCTATGGCTACACCTTC
CASSPTSGQGNGYGYTF
>TRBV5-1|TRBJ1-1|TRBD1|many
TGCGCCAGCAGTGACAGGGTGAACACTGAAGCTTTCTTT
CASSDRVNTEAFF
>TRBV5-1|TRBJ1-5|TRBD1|many
TGCGCCAGCAGCCCCCGGACAGGTCAGCCCCAGCATTTT
CASSPRTGQPQHF
>TRBV28|TRBJ2-7|TRBD2|few
TGTGCCAGCAGTCGCTTTGTTCCGGGGGGGATCTCCTACGAGCAGTACTTC
CASSRFVPGGISYEQYF
>TRBV7-6|TRBJ2-3|.|many
TGTGCCAGCAGCTCCTTACAGGGTTTCACAGATACGCAGTATTTT
CASSSLQGFTDTQYF
>TRBV5-1|TRBJ1-2|TRBD1|few
TGCGCCAGCAGCTTGGCACGGGACAGGACGCCCTATGGCTACACCTTC
CASSLARDRTPYGYTF
>TRBV29-1|TRBJ1-2|TRBD1|many
TGCAGCGTCGCAGGACAGGACCTCTCTGACTATGGCTACACCTTC
CSVAGQDLSDYGYTF
>TRBV9|TRBJ2-3|TRBD2|few
TGTGCCAGCAGAGAGGGCGGGGGGGCGACAGATACGCAGTATTTT
CASREGGGATDTQYF
>TRBV5-1|TRBJ1-1|.|many
TGCGCCAGCAGCTTGGGAGGGACGAACACTGAAGCTTTCTTT
CASSLGGTNTEAFF
>TRBV5-4|TRBJ2-6|.|.
TGTGCCAGCAGCTTAAGGGGTGGCTCTGGGGCCAACGTCCTGACTTTC
CASSLRGGSGANVLTF
>TRBV6-7|TRBJ2-1|TRBD2|few
TGTGCCAGCAAACCAAAAAGGGCTAGCGGGGGTTACAATGAGCAGTTCTTC
CASKPKRASGGYNEQFF
>TRBV28|TRBJ2-5|.|.
TGTGCCAGCAGTGGCCGGCTCAGGCTGGAGACCCAGTACTTC
CASSGRLRLETQYF
>TRBV20-1|TRBJ1-1|.|many
TGCAGTGCTAGAGAGGGGGAAGCTTTCTTT
CSAREGEAFF
>TRBV12-3/TRBV12-4|TRBJ2-1|.|many
TGTGCCAGCAGCCTTACCAGGATCACCTCCAATGAGCAGTTCTTC
CASSLTRITSNEQFF
>TRBV6-5|TRBJ2-1|.|few
TGTGCCAGCAGTTACTGGGGGGGCCCCCAGTTCTTC
CASSYWGGPQFF
>TRBV7-2|TRBJ2-3|TRBD2|many
TGTGCCAGCAGCTTATTAGCGGGGAGAGATACGCAGTATTTT
CASSLLAGRDTQYF
>TRBV15|TRBJ2-3|TRBD2|many
TGTGCCACCGGAGGTAGACTAGCCTCATATCCAGATACGCAGTATTTT
CATGGRLASYPDTQYF
>TRBV7-2|TRBJ1-5|TRBD1|few
TGTGCCAGCAGCGCTCAGGGGGCCGGCAATCAGCCCCAGCATTTT
CASSAQGAGNQPQHF
>TRBV10-3|TRBJ1-1|TRBD1|.
TGTGCCATTCACCCGGGACAGGGGATGAACACTGAAGCTTTCTTT
CAIHPGQGMNTEAFF